The 17 T cell receptor beta chains listed next were all sequenced from one sample in a study of cytomegalovirus exposure and HLA in healthy donors. Researchers ran the PCR with 60 Vbeta and 13 Jbeta primers. Libraries were prepared by immunoSEQ multiplex PCR; TCRdb keeps only in-frame clonotypes and omits some of them. The data hold under 200,000 clones, with about four fifths observed a single time. The sequenced sample consisted of PBMCs. These receptor sequences come from a woman aged 25 to 39 in good health and CMV-seropositive.

V is TRBV30 and J is TRBJ1-5; 8 nucleotides align to TRBD1. The J segment lost 4 bases and the V segment lost 1 base, leaving 6 bases of the junction unmatched. Looked up from germline, CDR1 is GTSNPN and CDR2 is SVGIG (reference sequence). This CDR3 has 15 amino acids. The CDR3 is CAWSGPTGANQPQHF. In DNA, the CDR3 is TGTGCCTGGAGTGGCCCGACAGGGGCAAATCAGCCCCAGCATTTT.

As regards this clone: One end of the junction varies from germline; a read error may be responsible. The chain employs TRBV7-9 and TRBJ1-4; D is unclear. This CDR3 has 16 amino acids. CDR1 and CDR2 (germline): SEHNR, FQNEAQ (reference sequence). CDR3 in amino acids: CSSSSNTSPTNEKLFF. As DNA, the CDR3 is TGTTCCAGCAGCTCAAATACTAGCCCAACTAATGAAAAACTGTTTTTT.

The CDR3 DNA follows: TGCGCCAGCAGCTTGGGGGGGCAGTACGAGCAGTACTTC. It specifies CASSLGGQYEQYF. The chain recombines TRBV5-1 with TRBJ2-7; TRBD1 might be the D (6 bases). The CDR3 covers 13 residues. CDR1 is SGHRS and CDR2 is YFSETQ in the germline V gene. V was pared by 0 bases and J by 4 bases, with 8 bases between. Full variable domain (remainder filled in from reference TRBV5-1 and TRBJ2-7): KAGVTQTPRYLIKTRGQQVTLSCSPISGHRSVSWYQQTPGQGLQFLFEYFSETQRNKGNFPGRFSGRQFSNSRSEMNVSTLELGDSALYLCASSLGGQYEQYFGPGTRLTVT.

The rearrangement links TRBV9 to TRBJ1-2; 7 bases map to TRBD1. V lost 7 bases and J lost 4; bases outside the gene matches: 10. The germline V gene encodes CDR1 SGDLS and CDR2 YYNGEE. The CDR3 covers 14 residues. The CDR3 is CASSENSGGYGYTF. CDR3 sequence (DNA): TGTGCCAGCTCCGAGAATTCAGGGGGCTATGGCTACACCTTC.

The rearrangement joins TRBV27 to TRBJ2-1, with 11 bases that match TRBD2. The CDR3 totals 15 residues. In germline, CDR1 is MNHEY, CDR2 SMNVEV (reference sequence). The junction had 2 bases not matched to a gene; V was cut back by 5 bases and J by 2 bases. CDR3 nucleotide sequence: TGTGCCAGCAGTCGGACTAGCGGGCCCTACAATGAGCAGTTCTTC. Residues: CASSRTSGPYNEQFF.

V is TRBV28 and J is TRBJ2-5; 8 nucleotides line up with TRBD2. The trim removed 7 bases at V and 4 bases at J, leaving 14 bases unmatched. Germline loops: CDR1 MDHEN, CDR2 SYDVKM. The CDR3 loop spans 16 amino acids. CDR3 protein: CASTTGPAGVGETQYF. The CDR3 DNA reads TGTGCCAGCACCACCGGCCCAGCGGGAGTGGGAGAGACCCAGTACTTC.

This chain joins TRBV30 and TRBJ1-2, with 8 nucleotides matching TRBD1. V was pared by 0 bases and J by 5 bases, with 2 bases of the junction left unmatched. Germline CDR1 GTSNPN, CDR2 SVGIG (reference sequence). The CDR3 extends over 13 amino acids. CDR3 amino acids: CAWSVTGGYGYTF. CDR3 in DNA: TGTGCCTGGAGTGTCACAGGGGGTTATGGCTACACCTTC.

The chain has TRBV7-8 and TRBJ2-5; a weak D match, TRBD1 (5 bases). Trimming removed 1 base at V and 5 bases at J, with 11 bases between. CDR1 is SGHVS and CDR2 is FQNEAQ in the germline V gene. The CDR3 has 14 amino acids. The CDR3 DNA sequence: TGTGCCAGCAGCTTAGAGGCAGGGATGGAGACCCAGTACTTC. Encoded protein: CASSLEAGMETQYF.

V and J are TRBV5-1 and TRBJ2-3; 11 bases match TRBD2. CDR1 is SGHRS, CDR2 YFSETQ, per germline. This CDR3 comprises 16 residues. V lost 4 bases, J lost 2 bases, and 6 bases stayed unmatched. CDR3 loop: CASSPTSGELTDTQYF. The CDR3 DNA reads as TGCGCCAGCAGCCCGACTAGCGGGGAACTCACAGATACGCAGTATTTT. The full variable domain, in which reference TRBV5-1 and TRBJ2-3 provide the parts outside the CDR3, is KAGVTQTPRYLIKTRGQQVTLSCSPISGHRSVSWYQQTPGQGLQFLFEYFSETQRNKGNFPGRFSGRQFSNSRSEMNVSTLELGDSALYLCASSPTSGELTDTQYFGPGTRLTVL.

The chain recombines TRBV30 with TRBJ2-2; 9 bases are a match to TRBD1. There are 15 residues in the CDR3. Germline-derived CDR1 and CDR2 are GTSNPN and SVGIG (reference sequence). The ends lost 7 bases at V and 5 bases at J; junction bases unmatched: 11. The CDR3 sequence is CASATGGARTGELFF. Here the CDR3 DNA reads TGTGCCTCAGCTACAGGGGGCGCCCGAACCGGGGAGCTGTTTTTT.

CDR3 in DNA: TGTGCCTGGAGTGTACCCCGGGGGGAAAATGAAAAACTGTTTTTT. Amino acid sequence: CAWSVPRGENEKLFF. J is TRBJ1-4 and V is TRBV30, with D possibly TRBD1 on 5 matching bases. The CDR3 sequence is 15 residues long. Germline-derived CDR1 and CDR2 are GTSNPN and SVGIG (reference sequence). V gave up 0 bases and J gave up 5 bases, with 13 bases separating them.

This chain connects TRBV7-2 to TRBJ1-6, with no clear D. Germline V CDR1 and CDR2: SGHTA, FQGNSA. The CDR3 is 16 amino acids. The V end was cut by 2 bases, the J end by 9 bases, with 17 bases between. The chain's CDR3 is CASSLYGPETSSPLHF. Here the CDR3 DNA reads TGTGCCAGCAGCTTATATGGGCCAGAAACATCTTCACCCCTCCACTTT. Full variable domain (missing parts from reference TRBV7-2 and TRBJ1-6): GAGVSQSPSNKVTEKGKDVELRCDPISGHTALYWYRQSLGQGLEFLIYFQGNSAPDKSGLPSDRFSAERTGGSVSTLTIQRTQQEDSAVYLCASSLYGPETSSPLHFGNGTRLTVT.

In this sample, this clone turned up a few times. The rearrangement links TRBV12-5 to TRBJ2-7; a weak D match, TRBD2 (5 bases). In germline, CDR1 is LGHNT, CDR2 FRNRAP. Trimming pared 0 bases from V and 4 bases from J, leaving 7 bases between. The CDR3 has 13 amino acids. CDR3 protein: CASGLVPGYEQYF. In DNA, the CDR3 is TGTGCTAGTGGTTTGGTACCGGGGTACGAGCAGTACTTC.

The rearrangement links TRBV6-5 to TRBJ1-5; the match to TRBD1 covers 10 bases. V trimming: 5 bases; J trimming: 7 bases; junction bases outside the gene matches: 5. The CDR3 has 14 amino acids. The germline V gene encodes CDR1 MNHEY and CDR2 SVGAGI. The CDR3 nucleotides are TGTGCCAGCAGTACCGACAGGGGGCACCAGCCCCAGCATTTT. This encodes CASSTDRGHQPQHF.

The sample holds one count of this clone. The chain links TRBV28 to TRBJ1-1; 7 nucleotides agree with TRBD1. In germline, CDR1 is MDHEN, CDR2 SYDVKM. The V segment lost 5 bases and the J segment 1 base; nucleotides outside the gene matches: 4. This CDR3 has 14 amino acids. The CDR3 loop is CASSPGGSNTEAFF. The CDR3 nucleotides are TGTGCCAGCAGTCCAGGGGGTTCGAACACTGAAGCTTTCTTT. Filled out from reference TRBV28 and TRBJ1-1, the complete variable domain reads DVKVTQSSRYLVKRTGEKVFLECVQDMDHENMFWYRQDPGLGLRLIYFSYDVKMKEKGDIPEGYSVSREKKERFSLILESASTNQTSMYLCASSPGGSNTEAFFGQGTRLTVV.

The genes are TRBV6-1 and TRBJ2-7; D possibly corresponds to TRBD1 (6 bases). The CDR3 covers 14 residues. V dropped 5 bases and J dropped 0 bases, with 11 bases sitting between them. Germline V gene data show CDR1 as MNHNS and CDR2 as SASEGT. In DNA, the CDR3 is TGTGCCAGCAGTAAACAGGGATACTCCTACGAGCAGTACTTC. Translation: CASSKQGYSYEQYF.

This clone was detected a few times. The CDR3: CASSTQGLGTEAFF. CDR3 coding DNA: TGTGCCAGTAGTACTCAGGGACTCGGCACTGAAGCTTTCTTT. The chain recombines TRBV19 with TRBJ1-1; D may be TRBD1 (5 bases). Germline V CDR1 and CDR2: LNHDA, SQIVND (reference sequence). There are 14 residues in the CDR3. With 4 bases removed from V and 4 bases from J, the gap between germline ends came to 13 bases.